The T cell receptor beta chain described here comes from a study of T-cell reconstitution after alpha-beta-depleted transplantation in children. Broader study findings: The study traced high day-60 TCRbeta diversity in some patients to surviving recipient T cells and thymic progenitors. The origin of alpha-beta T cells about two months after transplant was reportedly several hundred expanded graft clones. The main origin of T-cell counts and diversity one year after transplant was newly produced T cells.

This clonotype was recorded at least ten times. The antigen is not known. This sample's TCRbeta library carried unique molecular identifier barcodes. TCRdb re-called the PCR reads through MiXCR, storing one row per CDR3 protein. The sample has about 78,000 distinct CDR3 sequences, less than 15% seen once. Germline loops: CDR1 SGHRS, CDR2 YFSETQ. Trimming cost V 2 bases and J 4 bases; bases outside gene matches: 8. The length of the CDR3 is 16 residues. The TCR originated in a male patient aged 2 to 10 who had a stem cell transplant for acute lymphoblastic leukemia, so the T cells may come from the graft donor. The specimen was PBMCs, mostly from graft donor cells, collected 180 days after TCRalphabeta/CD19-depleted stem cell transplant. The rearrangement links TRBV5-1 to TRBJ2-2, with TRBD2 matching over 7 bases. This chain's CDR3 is CASSFRLAVFTGELFF. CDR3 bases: TGCGCCAGCAGCTTCCGCCTAGCGGTATTCACCGGGGAGCTGTTTTTT.